This T cell receptor (beta chain) was found in a study of cytomegalovirus exposure and HLA in healthy donors. The study's findings and limits: Highly shared sequence variants in one cluster were likely a sequencing artifact.

Note on this clone: Its antigen is undetermined.

Researchers ran the PCR with 60 Vbeta and 13 Jbeta primers. The method was immunoSEQ multiplex PCR; TCRdb's version includes in-frame clones alone and lacks a portion of them. The data contain over 130,000 clones, about three fifths of them seen just once; the ten biggest clones take up around 1.8%. Germline V lookup: CDR1 SGDLS, CDR2 YYNGEE. With 2 bases removed from V and 0 bases from J, the gap between germline ends came to 14 bases. There are 17 residues in the CDR3. The gene calls are TRBV9 and TRBJ2-2; TRBD1 might be the D (6 bases). The source is a male donor in good health and CMV-seronegative. Sample: PBMCs. CDR3 sequence: CASSVRVGASNTGELFF. The CDR3 nucleotides read TGTGCCAGCAGCGTTAGGGTGGGGGCCTCGAACACCGGGGAGCTGTTTTTT.